This T cell receptor (beta chain) was sequenced for a study of breast tumors, draining lymph nodes, adjacent tissues. The lymph nodes were axillary draining lymph nodes from breast cancer patients. V gave up 4 bases and J gave up 3 bases, with 10 bases separating them. The CDR3 totals 15 residues. Germline V gene lookup returns CDR1 LNHNV and CDR2 YYDKDF (reference sequence). This clonotype was counted many times. MiXCR, run by TCRdb on the multiplex PCR reads, gives a single entry per CDR3 protein. The data show 290,000 or so distinct CDR3 sequences, around 30% seen once. The V call is TRBV15, the J call TRBJ1-6; the D gene is possibly TRBD1 (5 bases). The specimen sequenced was axillary lymph node tissue. This sequence was found in a female donor with breast cancer. Some clones in this sample may be carry-over from other donors' samples. The CDR3 DNA reads TGTGCCACCAGCATGAGGGACGGCTATAATTCACCCCTCCACTTT. Amino acids: CATSMRDGYNSPLHF.